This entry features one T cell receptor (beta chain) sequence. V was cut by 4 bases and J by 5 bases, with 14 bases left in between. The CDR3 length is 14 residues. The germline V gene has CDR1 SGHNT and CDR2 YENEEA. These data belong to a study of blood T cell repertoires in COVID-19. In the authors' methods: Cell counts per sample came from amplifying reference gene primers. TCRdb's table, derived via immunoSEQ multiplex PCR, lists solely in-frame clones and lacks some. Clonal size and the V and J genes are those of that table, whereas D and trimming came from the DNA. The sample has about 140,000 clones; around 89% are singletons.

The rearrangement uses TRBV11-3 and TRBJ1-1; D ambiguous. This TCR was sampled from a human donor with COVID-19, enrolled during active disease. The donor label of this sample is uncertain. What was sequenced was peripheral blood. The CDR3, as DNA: TGTGCCAGCAGCTCCGGCCTCGGGGTGACTGAAGCTTTCTTT. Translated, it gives CASSSGLGVTEAFF. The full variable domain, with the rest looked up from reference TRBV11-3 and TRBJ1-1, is EAGVVQSPRYKIIEKKQPVAFWCNPISGHNTLYWYLQNLGQGPELLIRYENEEAVDDSQLPKDRFSAERLKGVDSTLKIQPAELGDSAVYLCASSSGLGVTEAFFGQGTRLTVV.